This T cell receptor (beta chain) is drawn from a study of shared clonotypes between healthy human individuals. Some clones are missing from TCRdb's copy, which holds only in-frame ones; the method was immunoSEQ multiplex PCR. The table records approximately 1,000,000 clones, about four fifths of them present only once. Germline CDR1 and CDR2: MDHEN and SYDVKM. The V end was cut by 6 bases, the J end by 3 bases, with 17 bases between. The CDR3 is 15 residues long. Worth noting for this clone: The antigen is not known.

General observations from the study: Naive subsets generally exceeded memory subsets in estimated richness. Sharing across several donors was seen in 4% to 6.5% of naive CD4 clonotypes.

The rearrangement links TRBV28 to TRBJ1-2; TRBD1 might be the D (6 bases). Input material: memory CD4+ T cells from PBMCs. The subset was: CD45RA-negative fraction. This sequence was found in a young man in good health. Some clones in this sample may be carry-over from other donors' samples. In nucleotides, the CDR3 is TGTGCCAGCAGAAAGCAGGGGACCCCTGACTATGGCTACACCTTC. Amino acids: CASRKQGTPDYGYTF.